One sample yielded the 15 T cell receptor beta chains listed below, sequenced in a study of T cell repertoires in cytomegalovirus infection. TCRdb re-called the reads with MiXCR, one entry per CDR3 protein. The sample records more than 400,000 distinct CDR3 sequences, more than 20% being singletons. Sequenced material: PBMCs. The receptors stem from a human donor in good health (CMV status not recorded). Some clones in this sample may be carry-over from other donors' samples.

V is TRBV3-1 and J is TRBJ2-1; 11 nucleotides agree with TRBD2. This CDR3 contains 16 residues. The germline gives CDR1 LGHDT, CDR2 YNNKEL (reference sequence). With V trimmed by 3 bases and J by 4 bases, 5 bases remained unmatched. The DNA of the CDR3 is TGTGCCAGCAGCCACCCGGGACTAGCGGATTACAATGAGCAGTTCTTC. It codes for CASSHPGLADYNEQFF.

This chain connects TRBV7-2 to TRBJ2-5; TRBD1 aligns across 7 bases. Trimming took 5 bases from V and 1 from J; bases not matched to a gene: 7. The CDR3 runs to 15 residues. Per the germline V gene, CDR1 is SGHTA and CDR2 is FQGNSA. This CDR3 reads CASSPNTGAQETQYF. CDR3 nucleotide sequence: TGTGCCAGCAGCCCAAATACAGGGGCCCAAGAGACCCAGTACTTC.

This clonotype showed up many times. V is TRBV7-9 and J is TRBJ2-1, with 7 positions matching TRBD2. Germline-derived CDR1 and CDR2 are SEHNR and FQNEAQ (reference sequence). This CDR3 comprises 13 residues. V trimming: 1 base; J trimming: 14 bases; junction bases outside the gene matches: 8. This CDR3 reads CASSLDGPGGEFF. The CDR3 nucleotides read TGTGCCAGCAGCTTAGACGGCCCGGGAGGAGAGTTCTTC.

The gene calls are TRBV6-1 and TRBJ1-4; tentatively, D is TRBD1 (5 bases). V shed 6 bases and J shed 14 bases, with 19 bases lying between them. CDR1 is MNHNS and CDR2 is SASEGT in the germline V gene. The CDR3 extends over 13 amino acids. The CDR3 loop is CASSGRGAGMLFF. As DNA, the CDR3 is TGTGCCAGCAGCGGAAGAGGGGCAGGGATGCTGTTTTTT.

This clonotype was seen many times. This chain links TRBV7-2 with TRBJ2-7; 7 positions match TRBD2. This CDR3 is built from 15 residues. J was trimmed by 3 bases and V by 5 bases; bases with no gene match: 10. Per the germline V gene, CDR1 is SGHTA and CDR2 is FQGNSA. CDR3 DNA sequence: TGTGCCAGCAGCCCCGCTAGCGGAGGCCTCTACGAGCAGTACGTC. It encodes CASSPASGGLYEQYV.

V gene TRBV6-5 combines with J gene TRBJ1-1, with D uncertain. Trimming took off 2 bases at V and 6 bases at J, with 13 bases between the two ends. Germline V CDR1 and CDR2: MNHEY, SVGAGI. The CDR3 consists of 14 residues. CDR3 protein: CASSYRVMVSEAFF. CDR3 sequence (DNA): TGTGCCAGCAGTTACAGGGTAATGGTTTCTGAAGCTTTCTTT.

The V gene is TRBV20-1, the J gene TRBJ2-1, with a weak D call TRBD2 (5 bases). The CDR3 has 15 amino acids. Per the germline V gene, CDR1 is DFQATT and CDR2 is SNEGSKA (reference sequence). Deletions cut 5 bases from V and 5 bases from J, with 19 bases between. CDR3 nucleotide sequence: TGCAGTGCTCTGGTTCCGGATCTAGCCGACAATGAGCAGTTCTTC. Encoded protein: CSALVPDLADNEQFF.

The V gene is TRBV29-1, the J gene TRBJ1-4; maybe TRBD1 (5 bases). V was clipped by 7 bases and J by 10 bases, with 22 bases between them. The germline gives CDR1 SQVTM, CDR2 ANQGSEA. The CDR3 covers 14 residues. The CDR3: CSAAGRALGTKLFF. The CDR3 DNA reads as TGCAGCGCGGCCGGCAGGGCCCTGGGCACAAAACTGTTTTTT.

This clonotype was seen a few times. The chain links TRBV20-1 to TRBJ2-1, with TRBD2 matching 8 bases. In germline, CDR1 is DFQATT, CDR2 SNEGSKA (reference sequence). J was trimmed by 7 bases and V by 0 bases; bases with no gene match: 8. The CDR3 is made up of 15 amino acids. The CDR3, as DNA: TGCAGTGCTAGAGATGTACCTAGCGGGCAGAATGAGCAGTTCTTC. It is translated as CSARDVPSGQNEQFF.

The chain combines TRBV20-1 with TRBJ2-1; TRBD2 matches at 11 bases. There are 15 residues in the CDR3. CDR1 is DFQATT and CDR2 is SNEGSKA in the germline V gene (reference sequence). With 3 bases clipped from V and 7 bases from J, the junction kept 8 bases outside the gene matches. The CDR3 is CSARGLADAWNEQFF. For the CDR3, the DNA is TGCAGTGCTAGGGGACTAGCGGACGCCTGGAATGAGCAGTTCTTC.

Many counts were recorded for this clonotype. The chain combines TRBV19 with TRBJ2-1, with D possibly matching TRBD1 (6 bases). CDR1 and CDR2 (germline): LNHDA, SQIVND (reference sequence). The CDR3 length is 12 residues. V lost 3 bases, J lost 8 bases, and 8 bases lay in between. The CDR3 loop reads CASSMGTYEQFF. The CDR3 DNA is TGTGCCAGTAGTATGGGGACATATGAGCAGTTCTTC.

The rearrangement joins TRBV5-6 to TRBJ2-5; D not certain. Trimming removed 6 bases from V and 3 bases from J, with 15 bases in between. Germline loops: CDR1 SGHDT, CDR2 YYEEEE. The length of the CDR3 is 14 residues. This CDR3 is CASIGVGLEETQYF. The CDR3 DNA is TGTGCCAGCATCGGAGTCGGATTAGAAGAGACCCAGTACTTC.

Notes on this clonotype: Sequence at one end of the junction differs from germline and may be a read error. The chain recombines TRBV7-2 with TRBJ1-2; possibly TRBD1 for D (6 bases). The CDR3 runs to 14 residues. Per the germline V gene, CDR1 is SGHTA and CDR2 is FQGNSA. CDR3 in amino acids: CASSLAGGANGYTF. For the CDR3, the DNA is TGTGCCAGCAGCCTAGCGGGGGGCGCGAATGGCTACACCTTC.

This rearrangement joins TRBV19 to TRBJ2-2; D remains ambiguous. The germline CDR1 and CDR2 sequences are LNHDA and SQIVND (reference sequence). Deletions cut 5 bases from V and 1 base from J, with 14 bases between. The CDR3 runs 16 residues. The CDR3 region is CASSQETVRNTGELFF. The CDR3 bases are TGTGCCAGTAGTCAGGAAACTGTTCGGAACACCGGGGAGCTGTTTTTT.

The gene calls are TRBV12-3 or TRBV12-4 and TRBJ2-5; 10 positions match TRBD2. Losses at the gene ends were 6 bases for V and 9 bases for J; bases not matched to a gene: 10. The CDR3 contains 14 residues. The CDR3 DNA follows: TGTGCCAGCAGCCCCCGGACTAGCGGAGGGTCCCAGTACTTC. Its protein product is CASSPRTSGGSQYF.